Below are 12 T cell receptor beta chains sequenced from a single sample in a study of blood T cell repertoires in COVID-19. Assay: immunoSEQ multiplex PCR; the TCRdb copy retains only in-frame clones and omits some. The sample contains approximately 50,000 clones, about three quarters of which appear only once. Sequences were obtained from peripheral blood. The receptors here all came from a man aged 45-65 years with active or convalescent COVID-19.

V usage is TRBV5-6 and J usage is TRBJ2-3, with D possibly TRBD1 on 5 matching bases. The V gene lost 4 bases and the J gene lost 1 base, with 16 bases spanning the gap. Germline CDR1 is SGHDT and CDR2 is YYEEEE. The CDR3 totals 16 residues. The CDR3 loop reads CASSTTGFRGTDTQYF. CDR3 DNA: TGTGCCAGCAGCACCACAGGTTTCAGAGGCACAGATACGCAGTATTTT.

DNA for the CDR3: TGTGCCAGCATTTCGACAGACTCCTACGAGCAGTACTTC. This sequence encodes CASISTDSYEQYF. This chain joins TRBV12-3 or TRBV12-4 and TRBJ2-7, with D possibly matching TRBD1 (5 bases). The CDR3 totals 13 residues. Trimming pared 7 bases from V and 0 bases from J, leaving 10 bases between.

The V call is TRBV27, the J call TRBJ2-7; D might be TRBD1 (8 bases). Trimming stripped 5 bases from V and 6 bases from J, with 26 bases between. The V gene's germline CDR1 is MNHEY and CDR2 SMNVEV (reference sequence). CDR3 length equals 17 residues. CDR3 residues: CASSEIGRGQALTEQYF. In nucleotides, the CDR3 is TGTGCCAGCAGTGAGATAGGGAGGGGACAGGCCTTGACCGAGCAGTACTTC.

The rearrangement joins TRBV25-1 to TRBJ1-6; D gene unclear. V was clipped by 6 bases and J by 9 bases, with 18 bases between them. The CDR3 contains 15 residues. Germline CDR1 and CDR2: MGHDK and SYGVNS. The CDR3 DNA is TGTGCCAGCAGCACCCGGGAACCCGCTTCTTCACCCCTCCACTTT. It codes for CASSTREPASSPLHF.

The CDR3 sequence is CAISERIPTEEAFF. DNA for the CDR3: TGTGCCATCAGTGAGCGGATACCGACAGAAGAAGCTTTCTTT. The V and J genes are TRBV10-3 and TRBJ1-1; weak D call: TRBD1 (5 bases). This CDR3 is built from 14 residues. In germline, CDR1 is ENHRY, CDR2 SYGVKD. The V end lost 2 bases, the J end lost 8 bases, and 15 bases lay between the germline ends.

CDR3 sequence reads: CASSSMPGGPNTGELFF. The CDR3 DNA follows: TGTGCCAGCAGCTCAATGCCTGGGGGCCCGAACACCGGGGAGCTGTTTTTT. J is TRBJ2-2 and V is TRBV7-9, with a weak D call TRBD1 (6 bases). This CDR3 is built from 17 residues. Trimming took 4 bases from V and 0 from J, leaving 15 bases between them. Germline V gives CDR1 SEHNR, CDR2 FQNEAQ (reference sequence).

The CDR3 sequence is CASSITGTGNQPQHF. Written as DNA, the CDR3 is TGTGCCAGCAGCATAACCGGGACAGGGAATCAGCCCCAGCATTTT. The V call is TRBV7-2, the J call TRBJ1-5; 9 bases line up with TRBD1. J was trimmed by 4 bases and V by 5 bases; bases with no gene match: 6. The germline V gene has CDR1 SGHTA and CDR2 FQGNSA. The CDR3 consists of 15 residues.

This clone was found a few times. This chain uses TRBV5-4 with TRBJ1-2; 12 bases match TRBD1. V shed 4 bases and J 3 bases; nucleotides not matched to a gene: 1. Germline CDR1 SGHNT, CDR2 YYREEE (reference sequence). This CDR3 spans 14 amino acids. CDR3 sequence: CASSGTGGDYGYTF. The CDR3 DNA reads TGTGCCAGCAGCGGGACAGGGGGCGACTATGGCTACACCTTC.

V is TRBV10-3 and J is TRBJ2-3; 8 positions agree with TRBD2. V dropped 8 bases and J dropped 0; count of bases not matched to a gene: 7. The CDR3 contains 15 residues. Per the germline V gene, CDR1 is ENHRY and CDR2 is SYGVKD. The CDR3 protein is CAIGRSGGSTDTQYF. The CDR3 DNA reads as TGTGCCATCGGTAGGAGCGGGGGTAGCACAGATACGCAGTATTTT.

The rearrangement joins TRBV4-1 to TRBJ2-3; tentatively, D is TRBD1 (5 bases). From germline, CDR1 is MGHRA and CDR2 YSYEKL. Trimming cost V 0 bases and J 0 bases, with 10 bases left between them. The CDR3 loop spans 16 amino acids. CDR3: CASSQDRGGSTDTQYF. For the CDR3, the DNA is TGCGCCAGCAGCCAAGATAGGGGCGGTAGCACAGATACGCAGTATTTT.

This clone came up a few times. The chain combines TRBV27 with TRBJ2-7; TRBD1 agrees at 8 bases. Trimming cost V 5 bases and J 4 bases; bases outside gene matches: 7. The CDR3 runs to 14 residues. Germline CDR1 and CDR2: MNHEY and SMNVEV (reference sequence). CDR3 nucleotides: TGTGCCAGCAGTCCACAGGGGGAGAGATACGAGCAGTACTTC. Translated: CASSPQGERYEQYF.

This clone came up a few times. CDR3 protein: CASSPGDHRMNTEAFF. CDR3 nucleotides: TGCGCCAGCAGCCCAGGGGACCATCGAATGAACACTGAAGCTTTCTTT. This chain uses TRBV5-1 with TRBJ1-1; possibly TRBD1 for D (6 bases). Looked up from germline, CDR1 is SGHRS and CDR2 is YFSETQ. Trimming removed 4 bases at V and 0 bases at J, with 16 bases between. The CDR3 length is 16 residues.